Listed here are 28 T cell receptor beta chains from one sample, sequenced in a study of T cells and Merkel cell carcinoma outcomes. Only in-frame clones appear in the TCRdb table, and some are missing; sequencing was by immunoSEQ multiplex PCR. The sample lists a few hundred clones, 75% to 90% occurring once. The material sequenced was tumor tissue from Merkel cell carcinoma. The source is a human donor with Merkel cell carcinoma.

The genes are TRBV4-3 and TRBJ1-2, with TRBD1 as a possible D gene (5 bases). In germline, CDR1 is LGHNA, CDR2 YSLEER. V was cut by 0 bases and J by 6 bases, with 8 bases left in between. The CDR3 covers 13 residues. The CDR3 sequence is CASSQDRGDGYTF. In DNA, the CDR3 is TGCGCCAGCAGCCAAGATCGGGGGGATGGCTACACCTTC.

This clone came up a few times. CDR3 DNA sequence: TGTGCCAGCAGTCTGAACGGTGAAAAACTGTTTTTT. It specifies CASSLNGEKLFF. This chain uses TRBV9 with TRBJ1-4, with D unresolved. V gave up 5 bases and J gave up 7 bases, with 9 bases separating them. This CDR3 has 12 amino acids. CDR1 SGDLS and CDR2 YYNGEE come from the germline V gene.

Comment on this clone: One junction end disagrees with the germline gene, perhaps due to a read error. Other DNA sequences in this sample translate to the same CDR3. The chain couples TRBV5-1 to TRBJ2-5; possibly TRBD2 for D (5 bases). The CDR3 has 12 amino acids. Germline V CDR1 and CDR2: SGHRS, YFSETQ. CDR3 region: CASRAEGETQYF. The CDR3 bases are TGCGCCAGCAGAGCCGAGGGAGAGACTCAGTACTTC.

The chain combines TRBV7-2 with TRBJ1-2, with D uncertain. The CDR3 runs 14 residues. With 1 base removed from V and 2 bases from J, the gap between germline ends came to 8 bases. Per the germline V gene, CDR1 is SGHTA and CDR2 is FQGNSA. CDR3 nucleotides: TGTGCCAGCAGCTTAGGCGGCAGCAACTATGGCTACACCTTC. Its translation is CASSLGGSNYGYTF.

The chain combines TRBV19 with TRBJ2-1; 9 bases line up with TRBD1. The CDR3 runs 15 residues. The V segment lost 5 bases and the J segment 8 bases; nucleotides outside the gene matches: 10. Germline-derived CDR1 and CDR2 are LNHDA and SQIVND (reference sequence). CDR3: CASSSGTGRGDEQFF. As DNA, the CDR3 is TGTGCCAGTAGTTCTGGGACAGGGCGCGGAGATGAGCAGTTCTTC.

V gene TRBV5-1 combines with J gene TRBJ2-6; the D call may be TRBD1 or TRBD2 (5 bases each). V was pared by 4 bases and J by 2 bases, with 19 bases between. Germline V gene lookup returns CDR1 SGHRS and CDR2 YFSETQ. The CDR3 length is 18 residues. For the CDR3, the DNA is TGCGCCAGCAGCCTGACCTTCCTCTTGGGGGCTGGGGCCAACGTCCTGACTTTC. Residues: CASSLTFLLGAGANVLTF.

The CDR3 DNA is TGTGCCAGCAGTCCAGGACAGGGAACAGATACGCAGTATTTT. It encodes CASSPGQGTDTQYF. The chain recombines TRBV5-4 with TRBJ2-3; TRBD1 aligns across 8 bases. The J segment lost 3 bases and the V segment lost 5 bases, leaving 5 bases of the junction unmatched. The CDR3 is 14 residues long. Germline V CDR1 and CDR2: SGHNT, YYREEE (reference sequence).

The rearrangement links TRBV30 to TRBJ2-2; no reliable D call. The CDR3 extends over 15 amino acids. Trimming removed 3 bases from V and 4 bases from J, with 15 bases in between. Germline CDR1 reads GTSNPN; CDR2 reads SVGIG (reference sequence). Here the CDR3 reads CAWSKRTRGTGELFF. The CDR3, as DNA: TGTGCCTGGAGCAAGAGAACTCGAGGCACCGGGGAGCTGTTTTTT.

This chain connects TRBV30 to TRBJ1-4, with 7 nucleotides matching TRBD1. The CDR3 runs to 14 residues. V was clipped by 0 bases and J by 4 bases; unmatched bases: 2. Germline V CDR1 and CDR2: GTSNPN, SVGIG (reference sequence). The DNA of the CDR3 is TGTGCCTGGAGTGTAGGACAGGTTAATGAAAAACTGTTTTTT. It specifies CAWSVGQVNEKLFF.

The chain uses TRBV7-9 and TRBJ2-3, with a tentative D call TRBD1 (6 bases). CDR3 length: 12 residues. Trimming cost V 8 bases and J 4 bases, with 10 bases left between them. Germline V gene data show CDR1 as SEHNR and CDR2 as FQNEAQ (reference sequence). The CDR3 is CASVTGPDTQYF. CDR3 DNA sequence: TGTGCCAGCGTCACAGGGCCAGATACGCAGTATTTT.

This clone has a single count. This chain connects TRBV30 to TRBJ1-1, with D perhaps matching TRBD1 (6 bases). Trimming took 0 bases from V and 5 from J, leaving 16 bases between them. This CDR3 is built from 15 residues. Per the germline V gene, CDR1 is GTSNPN and CDR2 is SVGIG (reference sequence). CDR3 sequence: CAWSVLPPGVTEAFF. DNA for the CDR3: TGTGCCTGGAGTGTACTACCGCCAGGGGTTACTGAAGCTTTCTTT.

In DNA, the CDR3 is TGTGCCAGCAGCCCCCTAGGACCGAACACTGAAGCTTTCTTT. This gives the protein CASSPLGPNTEAFF. This chain uses TRBV4-2 with TRBJ1-1; no reliable D call. CDR1 and CDR2 from the germline V gene are LGHNA and YNFKEQ. V was clipped by 4 bases and J by 1 base, with 10 bases between them. The CDR3 has 14 residues.

This chain uses TRBV2 with TRBJ1-6, with 10 bases fitting TRBD1. The CDR3 runs 15 residues. CDR1 is SNHLY, CDR2 FYNNEI, per germline. Trimming removed 4 bases from V and 6 bases from J; junction bases left unmatched: 3. The CDR3 DNA follows: TGTGCCAGCAGTGGACAGGGGGCTTTTAATTCACCCCTCCACTTT. It yields the protein CASSGQGAFNSPLHF.

The gene calls are TRBV4-3 and TRBJ2-6, with a weak D call TRBD2 (5 bases). V was shortened by 5 bases and J by 5 bases, with 22 bases between the two germline ends. This CDR3 has 18 amino acids. Germline V gene data show CDR1 as LGHNA and CDR2 as YSLEER. The CDR3, as DNA: TGCGCCAGCAGCTCTATGCGAGGGTCACAAAGTCGGGCCAACGTCCTGACTTTC. The encoded protein is CASSSMRGSQSRANVLTF.

In this sample, this clone turned up once. J is TRBJ2-7 and V is TRBV7-2, with D hard to call. Deletions cut 3 bases from V and 4 bases from J, with 10 bases between. Germline V gene data show CDR1 as SGHTA and CDR2 as FQGNSA. The CDR3 covers 13 residues. CDR3 sequence (DNA): TGTGCCAGCAGCTTTAACCTCGCTTACGAGCAGTACTTC. Its translation: CASSFNLAYEQYF.

The CDR3 region is CASSQAVTDSTGELFF. The DNA for the CDR3 is TGCGCCAGCAGCCAAGCAGTTACAGATAGCACCGGGGAGCTGTTTTTT. This rearrangement joins TRBV4-3 to TRBJ2-2; D not certain. Trimming removed 1 base at V and 4 bases at J, with 13 bases between. The length of the CDR3 is 16 residues. Germline CDR1 LGHNA, CDR2 YSLEER.

V usage is TRBV30 and J usage is TRBJ2-5; TRBD2 might be the D (6 bases). The CDR3 loop spans 15 amino acids. V shed 1 base and J shed 3 bases, with 15 bases lying between them. CDR1 and CDR2 from the germline V gene are GTSNPN and SVGIG (reference sequence). The CDR3 DNA follows: TGTGCCTGGAGTGCCAGGCGGGACTTGGAAGAGACCCAGTACTTC. It is translated as CAWSARRDLEETQYF.

The V gene is TRBV5-5, the J gene TRBJ2-3; TRBD2 matches 11 bases. The CDR3 is 15 residues long. Per germline, CDR1 SGHKS and CDR2 YYEKEE (reference sequence). V was pared by 4 bases and J by 3 bases, with 4 bases of the junction left unmatched. CDR3 bases: TGTGCCAGCAGCCCACCTAGCGGGGGGACAGATACGCAGTATTTT. Encoded protein: CASSPPSGGTDTQYF.

The genes are TRBV7-9 and TRBJ2-7; 7 nucleotides agree with TRBD1. The CDR3 loop spans 15 amino acids. In germline, CDR1 is SEHNR, CDR2 FQNEAQ (reference sequence). V lost 4 bases, J lost 2 bases, and 8 bases stayed unmatched. The CDR3 protein is CASSSMTGYTYEQYF. CDR3 in DNA: TGTGCCAGCAGCTCCATGACAGGGTACACCTACGAGCAGTACTTC.

Points on this clone: The germline gene is not matched at one end of the junction; a read error may be the cause. Other DNA sequences in the same sample also yield this CDR3. This chain links TRBV14 with TRBJ2-3, with TRBD1 matching 7 bases. The CDR3 runs to 16 residues. Germline lookup yields CDR1 SGHDN and CDR2 FVKESK. Written as DNA, the CDR3 is TGTGCCAGCAGCCAATATCTTACCGGTGGGACAGATACGCAATATTTT. Residues: CASSQYLTGGTDTQYF.

The chain combines TRBV5-6 with TRBJ2-3, with TRBD2 identical over 11 bases. This CDR3 is 17 amino acids long. V was clipped by 2 bases and J by 0 bases; unmatched bases: 5. The germline gives CDR1 SGHDT, CDR2 YYEEEE. The CDR3 here is CASSFLAGGPSTDTQYF. CDR3 bases: TGTGCCAGCAGCTTCCTAGCGGGGGGCCCGAGCACAGATACGCAGTATTTT.

The rearrangement joins TRBV9 to TRBJ2-3; TRBD1 matches at 8 bases. CDR1 and CDR2 (germline): SGDLS, YYNGEE. V shed 1 base, J shed 5 bases, and the junction held 6 bases outside the gene matches. The CDR3 length is 15 residues. The CDR3 sequence is CASSVHGQGEDTQYF. CDR3 DNA sequence: TGTGCCAGCAGCGTACATGGACAGGGCGAAGATACGCAGTATTTT.

This chain links TRBV5-1 with TRBJ1-1; 7 nucleotides match TRBD1. The CDR3 runs to 17 residues. Germline assignment: CDR1 SGHRS and CDR2 YFSETQ. Trimming at V came to 2 bases and at J to 0 bases, leaving 10 bases not matched to a gene. The CDR3 reads CASSFERVQGLNTEAFF. CDR3 nucleotide sequence: TGCGCCAGCAGCTTTGAAAGGGTACAGGGGCTGAACACTGAAGCTTTCTTT. Full variable domain (remainder filled in from reference TRBV5-1 and TRBJ1-1): KAGVTQTPRYLIKTRGQQVTLSCSPISGHRSVSWYQQTPGQGLQFLFEYFSETQRNKGNFPGRFSGRQFSNSRSEMNVSTLELGDSALYLCASSFERVQGLNTEAFFGQGTRLTVV.

V is TRBV30 and J is TRBJ1-5, with 7 nucleotides matching TRBD1. CDR3 size: 13 residues. V shed 3 bases, J shed 5 bases, and the junction held 4 bases outside the gene matches. From germline, CDR1 is GTSNPN and CDR2 SVGIG (reference sequence). This chain's CDR3 is CAWRTGTHQPQHF. The CDR3 DNA is TGTGCCTGGAGGACAGGGACTCATCAGCCCCAGCATTTT.

The rearrangement joins TRBV29-1 to TRBJ2-7; tentatively, D is TRBD1 (6 bases). V was pared by 4 bases and J by 1 base, with 8 bases between. The CDR3 is made up of 12 amino acids. CDR1 and CDR2 (germline): SQVTM, ANQGSEA. The CDR3 coding sequence is TGCAGCGTTGGACAGGCGTCCTACGAGCAGTACTTC. Its protein product is CSVGQASYEQYF.

The chain uses TRBV19 and TRBJ2-3; D is perhaps TRBD1 (6 bases). Between the trimmed V and J ends, which lost 8 bases and 5 bases, there was a span of 20 bases. Germline V lookup: CDR1 LNHDA, CDR2 SQIVND (reference sequence). This CDR3 has 15 residues. The CDR3: CASPPQQGVIDTQYF. In nucleotides, the CDR3 is TGTGCCAGTCCCCCTCAACAGGGAGTCATAGATACGCAGTATTTT.

This chain connects TRBV9 to TRBJ1-1; D not resolved. V lost 0 bases, J lost 1 base, and 10 bases lay in between. This CDR3 comprises 15 residues. Germline V CDR1 and CDR2: SGDLS, YYNGEE. CDR3 amino acids: CASSVAPLGNTEAFF. In DNA form, the CDR3 reads TGTGCCAGCAGCGTAGCCCCACTGGGGAACACTGAAGCTTTCTTT.

The chain couples TRBV13 to TRBJ1-2, with a possible D match to TRBD1 (5 bases). V shed 1 base and J shed 6 bases, with 15 bases lying between them. The CDR3 runs 15 residues. Germline V gives CDR1 PRHDT, CDR2 FYEKMQ (reference sequence). This chain's CDR3 is CASSLVQGSWDGYTF. The CDR3 region has the DNA TGTGCCAGCAGCTTAGTGCAGGGATCCTGGGATGGCTACACCTTC. Filled out from reference TRBV13 and TRBJ1-2, the complete variable domain reads AAGVIQSPRHLIKEKRETATLKCYPIPRHDTVYWYQQGPGQDPQFLISFYEKMQSDKGSIPDRFSAQQFSDYHSELNMSSLELGDSALYFCASSLVQGSWDGYTFGSGTRLTVV.